Given below is one T cell receptor beta chain in context. This clone was seen once. No antigen is known for it. Base qualities are not recorded, but no much larger clone differs from it by a single base. This entry comes from a study of blood T cell repertoires in COVID-19 (dated by TCRdb to the early 2020s). Study-level background: The collaborator samples originated in the United States, Italy and Spain and spanned the acute and convalescent phases of COVID-19. The material from the prospective study consisted of cDNA or gDNA derived from T cells, B-cell-depleted T cells, or PBMCs. Subjects who had been exposed to COVID-19, were actively infected with it, or had recovered from it provided the deeply sampled blood TCRbeta repertoires that made up the dataset. The repertoires were released in a freely available public database meant as a resource for research on the immune response to SARS-CoV-2. The samples were drawn from two sources: the first 160 participants of the ongoing ImmuneRACE study, and 1,254 subjects contributed by 6 global collaborators. Sample metadata almost always included a de-identified subject ID, COVID-19 status, age in years and sex. Where available, HLA class I and class II types were taken from metadata supplied by the sample provider and were not determined by assay-based typing. Results and caveats for the whole study, not just this receptor: The amount of clinical and demographic metadata varied by source and participant and was provided uncurated.

Participants in the prospective study were enrolled through a virtual design, were aged about 18 to 100 years, and lived in roughly 25 United States geographic areas. In the prospective study, cohorts were assigned on the basis of participant-reported clinical history obtained from a screening survey and a study questionnaire. In the prospective study, mobile phlebotomists collected whole blood, serum and a nasopharyngeal or oropharyngeal swab from each participant. Participants in the prospective study had the option to provide additional blood draws and questionnaires over an approximately 2-month period. Before DNA extraction, blood samples from the prospective study were shipped at room temperature or frozen. TCRbeta CDR3 regions were amplified from genomic DNA using the immunoSEQ Assay, a bias-controlled multiplex PCR. In the paper's pipeline: The number of nucleated cells in each sample was estimated by amplification of reference gene primers within the assay. To quantify the absolute abundance of each unique TCRbeta CDR3 rearrangement, sequence reads were collapsed and filtered. For each sample, productive Simpson clonality was calculated as the square root of Simpson's diversity index across productive rearrangements. TCRdb provides this immuneACCESS table in a form limited to in-frame rearrangements. Some clones are lacking; in checked studies, under half of them reflect an unresolved V gene, and why the rest are absent is not known. That table is the source of V, J and clone size, and D and trimming were worked out from the DNA. This sample is represented by 310,000 or so clones; 85% to 90% of them were singletons. The ten biggest clones cover 1.7% of the sample.

The TCR sequence derives from a woman aged 18-30 years with acute COVID-19. Sequences were obtained from PBMCs or T cells enriched from blood (not recorded which).

The CDR3 region reads CASSPGLNPYEQYF. The nucleotide sequence reads as follows: TGTGCCAGCAGCCCGGGACTCAACCCCTACGAGCAGTACTTC. The chain employs TRBV3-1 (or the pseudogene TRBV3-2) and TRBJ2-7, with TRBD2 tentatively as D gene (6 bases match). The CDR3 numbers 14 residues from cysteine through phenylalanine. Of the read, only the CDR3 DNA is kept; its 42 bases are in frame from base 1. V is reduced by 4 bases and J by 2 bases, leaving a spacing of 12 bases between them. CDR1 LGHDT and CDR2 YNNKEL were looked up in the germline V gene (reference sequence).